The present TCR beta chain was sequenced within a study of Tregs in tolerant kidney transplant recipients. Study observations and caveats: Tregs expanded with activated donor B cells seemed most donor-specific.

Germline V CDR1 and CDR2: GTSNPN, SVGIG (reference sequence). The V end was cut by 7 bases, the J end by 2 bases, with 12 bases between. CDR3 length: 12 amino acids. On this clone: Its antigen is still unknown.

Assay used: immunoSEQ multiplex PCR; TCRdb lists only in-frame clones, some missing. The profile shows 75,000 to 100,000 clones, around 94% of them singletons. This TCR was recovered from a human donor in good health. The genes are TRBV30 and TRBJ2-7; unclear D gene. Material for sequencing was CD8+ T cells from blood. The CDR3 protein is CASAGVAYEQYF. CDR3 nucleotides: TGTGCCTCAGCTGGGGTGGCCTACGAGCAGTACTTC.